The entry that follows covers one T cell receptor (beta chain) sequence. Antigen: not known. The sample comes from a study of beta chain features in type 1 diabetes. Study-level results: The VDJ junctions of type 1 diabetes patients carried fewer insertions and more deletions.

Germline assignment: CDR1 MGHRA and CDR2 YSYEKL. The CDR3 runs to 17 residues. The V gene end was trimmed by 2 bases and the J gene end by 2 bases; junction bases not matched to a gene: 11. Of the isolated RNA, all was reverse transcribed, and so the sequenced material was expressed TCRB transcripts. Assay used: immunoSEQ multiplex PCR; TCRdb lists only in-frame clones, some missing. The repertoire consists of 300,000 to 350,000 clones, with 20% occurring once and the leading ten covering approximately 0.041%. The sequencing sample was made of naive CD4+ T cells from blood. The TCR comes from a woman younger than 35 in good health. This rearrangement joins TRBV4-1 to TRBJ2-7; 8 nucleotides align to TRBD2. The CDR3 DNA follows: TGCGCCAGCAGCCAAAACGAACTAGCGGCCCTGCCCTACGAGCAGTACTTC. It is translated as CASSQNELAALPYEQYF.